The 30 T cell receptor beta chains below were found in one sample sequenced in a study of graft-versus-host responses after intestinal transplantation. Their specific antigens are unknown. Here immunoSEQ multiplex PCR was the method, and the copy in TCRdb shows in-frame clones only, minus some. The sample has some 120,000 clones, around nine tenths seen once. The sample consisted of unstimulated CD4+ T cells sorted from spleen or lymph node cells, taken before intestinal transplant. These receptors were taken from a human donor who received an intestinal transplant.

This rearrangement joins TRBV12-5 to TRBJ2-1; D uncertain. CDR1 is LGHNT and CDR2 is FRNRAP in the germline V gene. V was pared by 2 bases and J by 8 bases, with 4 bases between. The CDR3 runs 11 residues. The CDR3 loop reads CASGLSDEQFF. Here the CDR3 DNA reads TGTGCTAGTGGTTTGTCAGATGAGCAGTTCTTC.

The chain links TRBV19 to TRBJ2-1; maybe TRBD1 (5 bases). Germline values: CDR1 LNHDA, CDR2 SQIVND (reference sequence). Trimming took 5 bases from V and 1 from J, leaving 9 bases between them. The CDR3 has 14 residues. As DNA, the CDR3 is TGTGCCAGTAGTTGGGGCGTTTCCTACAATGAGCAGTTCTTC. Translated, it gives CASSWGVSYNEQFF.

The chain joins TRBV5-4 to TRBJ1-4; unclear D gene. With 1 base removed from V and 8 bases from J, the gap between germline ends came to 6 bases. The germline gives CDR1 SGHNT, CDR2 YYREEE (reference sequence). The CDR3 runs 12 residues. CDR3 sequence reads: CASSLYQEKLFF. In DNA, the CDR3 is TGTGCCAGCAGCTTGTATCAGGAAAAACTGTTTTTT.

This rearrangement joins TRBV28 to TRBJ2-7; 7 positions agree with TRBD1. Trimming cost V 8 bases and J 2 bases; bases outside gene matches: 12. Germline CDR1 MDHEN, CDR2 SYDVKM. The CDR3 has 15 residues. The CDR3, as DNA: TGTGCCAGCTCCCCCGGTTTTACAGGGGCCTACGAGCAGTACTTC. Translating it yields CASSPGFTGAYEQYF. Combining the CDR3 with reference TRBV28 and TRBJ2-7 gives the whole variable domain DVKVTQSSRYLVKRTGEKVFLECVQDMDHENMFWYRQDPGLGLRLIYFSYDVKMKEKGDIPEGYSVSREKKERFSLILESASTNQTSMYLCASSPGFTGAYEQYFGPGTRLTVT.

The rearrangement uses TRBV19 and TRBJ1-1, with D perhaps TRBD1 (5 bases). CDR3 size: 14 residues. V was trimmed by 5 bases and J by 5 bases, leaving 15 bases between them. Germline V CDR1 and CDR2: LNHDA, SQIVND (reference sequence). CDR3 sequence: CASSPDSSTTEAFF. Written as DNA, the CDR3 is TGTGCCAGTAGTCCAGACAGTTCAACAACTGAAGCTTTCTTT.

The chain combines TRBV19 with TRBJ1-5; weak D call: TRBD1 (6 bases). Germline lookup yields CDR1 LNHDA and CDR2 SQIVND (reference sequence). V was trimmed by 2 bases and J by 5 bases, leaving 10 bases between them. This CDR3 region has 14 residues. As DNA, the CDR3 is TGTGCCAGTAGTATAAGGGCAGGGGATCAGCCCCAGCATTTT. Amino acids: CASSIRAGDQPQHF.

This chain joins TRBV1 and TRBJ1-2. TRBV1 is a documented pseudogene. The length of the CDR3 is 12 residues. CDR3 amino acids: CTSSLGSKGYTF. The CDR3 DNA follows: TGCACCAGCTCCCTAGGGAGTAAAGGCTACACCTTC.

The chain uses TRBV7-6 and TRBJ2-7; 15 bases agree with TRBD2. Trimming at V came to 5 bases and at J to 6 bases, leaving 8 bases not matched to a gene. This CDR3 comprises 16 residues. CDR1 and CDR2 (germline): SGHVS, FNYEAQ. The CDR3 DNA sequence: TGTGCCAGCAGCCAGGGACTAGCGGGAGGAAGGCGCGAGCAGTACTTC. The encoded protein is CASSQGLAGGRREQYF.

This chain links TRBV6-5 with TRBJ2-3, with 9 bases that match TRBD2. The V gene end was trimmed by 4 bases and the J gene end by 1 base; junction bases not matched to a gene: 3. This CDR3 has 15 residues. Germline V gene data show CDR1 as MNHEY and CDR2 as SVGAGI. CDR3 residues: CASSSRTSGTDTQYF. The CDR3 DNA is TGTGCCAGCAGTTCCCGGACTAGCGGCACAGATACGCAGTATTTT.

The chain combines TRBV28 with TRBJ2-7; TRBD2 agrees at 10 bases. The ends lost 7 bases at V and 2 bases at J; junction bases unmatched: 2. Germline V gives CDR1 MDHEN, CDR2 SYDVKM. This CDR3 comprises 13 residues. The CDR3 DNA sequence: TGTGCCAGCAAACTAGCGGGACCCTACGAGCAGTACTTC. Its protein product is CASKLAGPYEQYF.

The chain links TRBV7-5 to TRBJ1-2; the table calls TRBD1, which could not be checked here. TRBV7-5 is termed a pseudogene. The CDR3 has 15 amino acids. As DNA, the CDR3 is TGTGCCAGAAGCTTGGGTCGAACAGGGCAGAAACGCTACACCTTC. Amino acid sequence: CARSLGRTGQKRYTF.

This chain joins TRBV7-2 and TRBJ2-3; D call uncertain. Looked up from germline, CDR1 is SGHTA and CDR2 is FQGNSA. V was trimmed by 5 bases and J by 6 bases, leaving 12 bases between them. The CDR3 contains 13 residues. The DNA of the CDR3 is TGTGCCAGCAGCCTTCGACCAGGCGATACGCAGTATTTT. Encoded protein: CASSLRPGDTQYF.

This rearrangement joins TRBV16 to TRBJ1-2; a weak D match, TRBD1 (5 bases). V lost 2 bases, J lost 8 bases, and 15 bases lay in between. The germline V gene has CDR1 KGHSY and CDR2 FQNENV. This CDR3 comprises 14 residues. The CDR3 DNA reads as TGTGCCAGCAGCCAAGTACGATCCGGGGGAGGCTACACCTTC. Translating gives CASSQVRSGGGYTF.

This rearrangement joins TRBV6-1 to TRBJ1-3; D might be TRBD1 (5 bases). The V gene lost 4 bases and the J gene lost 4 bases, with 17 bases spanning the gap. The germline V gene encodes CDR1 MNHNS and CDR2 SASEGT. The CDR3 covers 16 residues. CDR3 nucleotides: TGTGCCAGCAGTGTCGGGGGGTTTGTCGTAGGAAACACCATATATTTT. This sequence encodes CASSVGGFVVGNTIYF.

This chain uses TRBV6-5 with TRBJ2-3; 7 nucleotides line up with TRBD2. Unmatched junction bases numbered 3, after V lost 0 bases and J lost 6 bases. The germline V gene encodes CDR1 MNHEY and CDR2 SVGAGI. The CDR3 is 14 amino acids. DNA for the CDR3: TGTGCCAGCAGTTACTCGACTAGCCGCGATACGCAGTATTTT. It codes for CASSYSTSRDTQYF.

The chain uses TRBV11-2 and TRBJ2-3, with D possibly being TRBD2 (5 bases). Trimming removed 4 bases at V and 0 bases at J, with 23 bases between. Germline CDR1 reads SGHAT; CDR2 reads FQNNGV. CDR3 length equals 19 residues. The CDR3 loop reads CASSSQLVFEGASTDTQYF. The CDR3 DNA is TGTGCCAGCAGCTCTCAACTAGTGTTTGAGGGTGCTAGCACAGATACGCAGTATTTT.

This chain connects TRBV25-1 to TRBJ2-5; D call uncertain. V was shortened by 7 bases and J by 1 base, with 10 bases between the two germline ends. CDR3 length equals 13 residues. Germline values: CDR1 MGHDK, CDR2 SYGVNS. The CDR3 DNA is TGTGCCAGCAAACGGTCAGGCCAAGAGACCCAGTACTTC. Amino acids: CASKRSGQETQYF.

For this clone: An end of the junction differs from the germline gene, which may be a read error. This chain joins TRBV28 and TRBJ1-1; D is unresolved. The CDR3 totals 10 residues. Germline assignment: CDR1 MDHEN and CDR2 SYDVKM. In nucleotides, the CDR3 is TGTGCCAGCAGCGAGACTGACGCTTTCTTT. Translated: CASSETDAFF. Looking up the rest from reference TRBV28 and TRBJ1-1 gives the full variable domain: DVKVTQSSRYLVKRTGEKVFLECVQDMDHENMFWYRQDPGLGLRLIYFSYDVKMKEKGDIPEGYSVSREKKERFSLILESASTNQTSMYLCASSETDAFFGQGTRLTVV.

The J gene is TRBJ2-7, the V gene TRBV7-2; 9 nucleotides align to TRBD2. V lost 5 bases, J lost 1 base, and 9 bases stayed unmatched. Germline V lookup: CDR1 SGHTA, CDR2 FQGNSA. The CDR3 is 16 amino acids. The CDR3 loop reads CASSPRGAGGSYEQYF. CDR3 nucleotide sequence: TGTGCCAGCAGCCCTCGGGGAGCGGGGGGTTCCTACGAGCAGTACTTC.

The chain has TRBV27 and TRBJ2-3; D ambiguous. Per germline, CDR1 MNHEY and CDR2 SMNVEV (reference sequence). The CDR3 contains 15 residues. The germline V and J ends were trimmed by 4 bases and 0 bases, with 11 bases remaining between them. The DNA of the CDR3 is TGTGCCAGCAGTTCCAGATATTTTAGCACAGATACGCAGTATTTT. It translates to CASSSRYFSTDTQYF.

This sequence joins TRBV4-3 and TRBJ2-4; a weak D match, TRBD2 (6 bases). The germline V and J ends were trimmed by 0 bases and 3 bases, with 12 bases remaining between them. The CDR3 has 16 amino acids. The germline gives CDR1 LGHNA, CDR2 YSLEER. The CDR3 reads CASSQDLRRDKNIQYF. DNA of the CDR3: TGCGCCAGCAGCCAAGATCTCAGGCGGGACAAAAACATTCAGTACTTC.

The chain employs TRBV18 and TRBJ1-5; 7 bases align to TRBD1. Unmatched junction bases numbered 4, after V lost 3 bases and J lost 2 bases. The CDR3 runs to 15 residues. CDR1 is KGHSH and CDR2 is LQKENI in the germline V gene. CDR3 sequence: CASSPTGTGNQPQHF. For the CDR3, the DNA is TGTGCCAGCTCACCGACCGGGACAGGCAATCAGCCCCAGCATTTT.

The V call is TRBV10-3, the J call TRBJ1-1; D remains ambiguous. V gave up 1 base and J gave up 3 bases, with 6 bases separating them. Germline V gene lookup returns CDR1 ENHRY and CDR2 SYGVKD. The CDR3 contains 13 residues. The CDR3 region has the DNA TGTGCCATCAGTGAGTTCGGGGACACTGAAGCTTTCTTT. Protein product: CAISEFGDTEAFF.

The chain recombines TRBV7-2 with TRBJ2-7; TRBD2 matches at 12 bases. With V trimmed by 5 bases and J by 7 bases, 9 bases remained unmatched. This CDR3 has 15 amino acids. Looked up from germline, CDR1 is SGHTA and CDR2 is FQGNSA. The DNA for the CDR3 is TGTGCCAGCAGCCCCGGACTAGCGGGGATGGGGGAGCAGTACTTC. Amino acid sequence: CASSPGLAGMGEQYF.

This clone was counted once. The V gene is TRBV2, the J gene TRBJ2-3, with 11 bases aligning to TRBD2. The length of the CDR3 is 14 residues. Trimming took 4 bases from V and 6 from J; bases not matched to a gene: 3. Germline V lookup: CDR1 SNHLY, CDR2 FYNNEI. Here the CDR3 DNA reads TGTGCCAGCAGTGGACTAGCGGGAACGGATACGCAGTATTTT. It is translated as CASSGLAGTDTQYF.

The chain couples TRBV5-1 to TRBJ1-1; weak D call: TRBD1 (5 bases). CDR1 is SGHRS, CDR2 YFSETQ, per germline. Trimming took off 0 bases at V and 10 bases at J, with 7 bases between the two ends. This CDR3 is built from 11 residues. This chain's CDR3 is CASSLGQGAFF. As DNA, the CDR3 is TGCGCCAGCAGCTTGGGGCAGGGAGCTTTCTTT.

This clone appeared a single time. The V and J genes are TRBV27 and TRBJ1-5, with TRBD1 identical over 11 bases. V gave up 6 bases and J gave up 4 bases; unmatched junction bases: 5. This CDR3 is built from 15 residues. Germline assignment: CDR1 MNHEY and CDR2 SMNVEV (reference sequence). The CDR3 region is CASRPGTGGNQPQHF. Written as DNA, the CDR3 is TGTGCCAGCAGGCCCGGGACAGGGGGTAATCAGCCCCAGCATTTT.

The chain has TRBV5-1 and TRBJ2-5; D remains unclear. This CDR3 comprises 14 residues. Germline V gene lookup returns CDR1 SGHRS and CDR2 YFSETQ. Trimming took 4 bases from V and 3 from J, leaving 13 bases between them. This chain's CDR3 is CASSPSLLEETQYF. The DNA of the CDR3 is TGCGCCAGCAGCCCCTCCCTATTGGAAGAGACCCAGTACTTC.

The rearrangement uses TRBV18 and TRBJ2-7; the match to TRBD1 covers 7 bases. Unmatched junction bases numbered 18, after V lost 3 bases and J lost 7 bases. The CDR3 length is 17 residues. Germline values: CDR1 KGHSH, CDR2 LQKENI. The CDR3 loop is CASSPYMSGTAPREQYF. CDR3 sequence (DNA): TGTGCCAGCTCACCCTACATGTCCGGGACAGCACCCCGGGAGCAGTACTTC.

J is TRBJ1-3 and V is TRBV7-6, with unresolved D. Germline V lookup: CDR1 SGHVS, CDR2 FNYEAQ. Trimming cost V 0 bases and J 4 bases, with 10 bases left between them. The length of the CDR3 is 15 residues. The CDR3 here is CASSLAPEVGNTIYF. CDR3 DNA sequence: TGTGCCAGCAGCTTAGCGCCTGAGGTCGGAAACACCATATATTTT.